This T cell receptor beta chain was sequenced for a study of blood T cell repertoires in COVID-19. About the research overall: Acute and convalescent COVID-19 specimens originated in the United States, Italy and Spain.

The data were produced by immunoSEQ multiplex PCR, yet TCRdb's version contains in-frame clones alone and is incomplete. The sample lists 200,000 or so clones, 80% to 85% occurring once. Allocation to cohorts depended on clinical history reported by the participants. Recovered status applied to Cohort 3 donors who had two consecutive negative PCRs. It also applied to those with clearance or with symptom resolution. The germline CDR1 and CDR2 sequences are MNHEY and SMNVEV (reference sequence). V lost 5 bases, J lost 6 bases, and 20 bases lay in between. CDR3 size: 17 residues. The chain has TRBV27 and TRBJ1-6, with D possibly being TRBD1 (5 bases). Sequencing was carried out using PBMCs or T cells enriched from blood (not recorded which). This clonotype was sampled from a man aged 35-49 years who had recovered from COVID-19. CDR3 amino acids: CASSPMGLRVGNSPLHF. In nucleotides, the CDR3 is TGTGCCAGCAGTCCAATGGGACTCAGGGTGGGTAATTCACCCCTCCACTTT.